These 11 T cell receptor beta chains came from one sample sequenced in a study of Graves' ophthalmopathy and Graves' hyperthyroidism. Amplified TCR beta CDR3 regions were obtained using RNA transcripts as template. RT-PCR in the first round used HTBI primers; a second-round multiplex PCR followed. In TCRdb, the multiplex PCR reads were re-called with MiXCR into one record per CDR3 protein. Of approximately 210,000 distinct CDR3 sequences listed, under 25% are singletons. The sample taken for sequencing was peripheral blood. The receptors shown here come from a woman aged 45-65 years with Graves' ophthalmopathy.

The chain uses TRBV15 and TRBJ2-7; TRBD2 might be the D (6 bases). Germline CDR1 is LNHNV and CDR2 is YYDKDF (reference sequence). This CDR3 spans 13 amino acids. Trimming pared 3 bases from V and 4 bases from J, leaving 10 bases between. The CDR3 protein is CATSRGRSYEQYF. CDR3 DNA sequence: TGTGCCACCAGCAGGGGGAGGAGTTACGAGCAGTACTTC.

The chain has TRBV6-1 and TRBJ2-4, with 8 bases matching TRBD2. Germline V gene lookup returns CDR1 MNHNS and CDR2 SASEGT. The V gene end was trimmed by 2 bases and the J gene end by 9 bases; junction bases not matched to a gene: 15. This CDR3 contains 17 residues. CDR3 bases: TGTGCCAGCAGTGAACGCGGTAGCGGGAACTCCCTTCCCATTCAGTACTTC. Translated: CASSERGSGNSLPIQYF.

This clonotype was observed many times. V gene TRBV12-3 or TRBV12-4 combines with J gene TRBJ1-6; the match to TRBD1 covers 7 bases. Trimming at V came to 5 bases and at J to 10 bases, leaving 8 bases not matched to a gene. The CDR3 has 14 amino acids. The CDR3 protein is CASSDRTGRSPLHF. Written as DNA, the CDR3 is TGTGCCAGCAGTGACCGGACAGGTCGCTCACCCCTCCACTTT.

V gene TRBV5-4 combines with J gene TRBJ2-7, with a tentative D call TRBD2 (5 bases). The CDR3 consists of 13 residues. Germline lookup yields CDR1 SGHNT and CDR2 YYREEE (reference sequence). Trimming shortened V by 9 bases and J by 9 bases, and 22 bases separated the two germline ends. The CDR3 here is CATALNRDVRQYF. As DNA, the CDR3 is TGTGCCACCGCATTGAACCGGGATGTGCGGCAGTACTTC.

This clonotype appeared many times. V is TRBV19 and J is TRBJ2-7, with 7 nucleotides matching TRBD2. The CDR3 is 13 residues long. Germline loops: CDR1 LNHDA, CDR2 SQIVND (reference sequence). With 9 bases clipped from V and 6 bases from J, the junction kept 11 bases outside the gene matches. DNA of the CDR3: TGTGCCAGCCAGCGGGATTTTGGGGGCGAGCAGTACTTC. This codes for CASQRDFGGEQYF. Together with reference TRBV19 and TRBJ2-7, the CDR3 gives the full variable domain: DGGITQSPKYLFRKEGQNVTLSCEQNLNHDAMYWYRQDPGQGLRLIYYSQIVNDFQKGDIAEGYSVSREKKESFPLTVTSAQKNPTAFYLCASQRDFGGEQYFGPGTRLTVT.

The chain employs TRBV5-4 and TRBJ1-5; no definite D call. The CDR3 loop spans 14 amino acids. V lost 4 bases and J 7 bases, leaving 15 bases between the germline ends. CDR1 and CDR2 from the germline V gene are SGHNT and YYREEE (reference sequence). The DNA of the CDR3 is TGTGCCAGCAGCCAAGGACCTACGGTGCAGCCCCAGCATTTT. Translated, it gives CASSQGPTVQPQHF.

V usage is TRBV12-3 or TRBV12-4 and J usage is TRBJ1-2; a possible D gene is TRBD1 (5 bases). This CDR3 contains 14 residues. The V end was cut by 7 bases, the J end by 7 bases, with 19 bases between. The CDR3 DNA sequence: TGTGCCAGCAACCGTTGGGGCAGGGATACTGGCTACACCTTC. Its protein product is CASNRWGRDTGYTF.

Comments on this clonotype: A much more abundant neighbour one base away suggests this may be a read error. This chain links TRBV27 with TRBJ1-2; D uncertain. V was pared by 3 bases and J by 3 bases, with 8 bases between. The CDR3 has 13 amino acids. The germline gives CDR1 MNHEY, CDR2 SMNVEV (reference sequence). CDR3 in amino acids: CASSFKCYYGYTF. CDR3 nucleotides: TGTGCCAGCAGTTTCAAATGTTACTATGGCTACACCTTC.

This chain joins TRBV6-5 and TRBJ1-2; D might be TRBD1 (6 bases). CDR1 is MNHEY, CDR2 SVGAGI, per germline. Trimming pared 5 bases from V and 4 bases from J, leaving 17 bases between. The CDR3 runs 15 residues. CDR3 DNA sequence: TGTGCCAGCAGTACTACCGGACAGCCCAGCTATGGCTACACCTTC. Residues: CASSTTGQPSYGYTF.

On this clonotype itself: Being one base from a much bigger clone, this may be a read error. The chain joins TRBV29-1 to TRBJ1-6; the match to TRBD1 covers 10 bases. This CDR3 has 19 residues. The germline CDR1 and CDR2 sequences are SQVTM and ANQGSEA. Here the CDR3 reads CSDEDRGRQGAHGSSPLHF. The CDR3, as DNA: TGCAGCGATGAAGATCGGGGGAGACAGGGGGCGCATGGTTCTTCACCCCTCCACTTT. Looking up the rest from reference TRBV29-1 and TRBJ1-6 gives the full variable domain: SAVISQKPSRDICQRGTSLTIQCQVDSQVTMMFWYRQQPGQSLTLIATANQGSEATYESGFVIDKFPISRPNLTFSTLTVSNMSPEDSSIYLCSDEDRGRQGAHGSSPLHFGNGTRLTVT.

This clonotype was recorded many times. Being one base from a much bigger clone, this may be a read error. This rearrangement joins TRBV9 to TRBJ2-2; the D is unclear. The V gene's germline CDR1 is SGDLS and CDR2 YYNGEE. CDR3 length: 13 amino acids. Between the trimmed V and J ends, which lost 0 bases and 3 bases, there was a span of 3 bases. The CDR3 DNA is TGTGCCAGCAGCGTAGGGGACACCGGGGAGCTGTTTTTT. This sequence encodes CASSVGDTGELFF.